The rows below give T cell receptor beta chains drawn from one sample of a study of Graves' ophthalmopathy and Graves' hyperthyroidism. MiXCR, run by TCRdb on the multiplex PCR reads, gives a single entry per CDR3 protein. The table has 400,000 or so distinct CDR3 sequences, roughly 15% seen once. The sequencing input was peripheral blood. Receptor source: a woman aged 18 to 35 with stable Graves' hyperthyroidism. Both conserved end residues are part of each CDR3. The D gene is left open where the match is weak. Clone size is stated in some rows and not others, as once, few, many or a class when expanded.

>TRBJ2-7|NA|15|few|TRBV18
CASSPQQASSYEQYF
TGTGCCAGCTCACCTCAACAGGCAAGCTCCTACGAGCAGTACTTC
>TRBJ2-7|NA|13|many|TRBV6-2/TRBV6-3
CASSNPGGVEQYF
TGTGCCAGCAGCAATCCCGGCGGGGTCGAGCAGTACTTC
>TRBJ2-7|NA|14|many|TRBV9
CASSVGGDSYEQYF
TGTGCCAGCAGCGTAGGGGGGGACTCCTACGAGCAGTACTTC
>TRBJ2-5|TRBD1|14|NA|TRBV7-2
CASSLTGVAETQYF
TGTGCCAGCAGTCTCACAGGGGTTGCAGAGACCCAGTACTTC
>TRBJ2-7|NA|12|NA|TRBV20-1
CSAGPSLREQYF
TGCAGTGCTGGCCCCAGTCTTCGCGAGCAGTACTTC
>TRBJ2-5|TRBD2|17|few|TRBV11-2
CASSSGDLAGLQETQYF
TGTGCCAGCAGCTCCGGGGACCTAGCGGGACTCCAAGAGACCCAGTACTTC
>TRBJ1-2|TRBD1|14|NA|TRBV3-1
CASSSDRAAYGYTF
TGTGCCAGCAGCTCAGACAGGGCTGCCTATGGCTACACCTTC
>TRBJ1-1|NA|16|few|TRBV5-5
CASSLVGRAWGTEAFF
TGTGCCAGCAGCTTGGTGGGCAGGGCCTGGGGCACTGAAGCTTTCTTT
>TRBJ2-5|TRBD2|14|many|TRBV2
CASSDSGGAETQYF
TGTGCCAGCAGCGATAGCGGGGGGGCCGAGACCCAGTACTTC
>TRBJ2-5|TRBD2|16|many|TRBV6-5
CASSRRERGGEETQYF
TGTGCCAGCAGCCGGCGGGAGCGGGGGGGCGAAGAGACCCAGTACTTC
>TRBJ2-2|NA|16|NA|TRBV20-1
CSARDYGAGWTGELFF
TGCAGTGCTAGAGATTACGGGGCTGGTTGGACCGGGGAGCTGTTTTTT
>TRBJ1-6|NA|14|many|TRBV12-3/TRBV12-4
CASSLARGWRLLHF
TGTGCCAGCAGTTTAGCCCGAGGTTGGAGACTCCTCCACTTT